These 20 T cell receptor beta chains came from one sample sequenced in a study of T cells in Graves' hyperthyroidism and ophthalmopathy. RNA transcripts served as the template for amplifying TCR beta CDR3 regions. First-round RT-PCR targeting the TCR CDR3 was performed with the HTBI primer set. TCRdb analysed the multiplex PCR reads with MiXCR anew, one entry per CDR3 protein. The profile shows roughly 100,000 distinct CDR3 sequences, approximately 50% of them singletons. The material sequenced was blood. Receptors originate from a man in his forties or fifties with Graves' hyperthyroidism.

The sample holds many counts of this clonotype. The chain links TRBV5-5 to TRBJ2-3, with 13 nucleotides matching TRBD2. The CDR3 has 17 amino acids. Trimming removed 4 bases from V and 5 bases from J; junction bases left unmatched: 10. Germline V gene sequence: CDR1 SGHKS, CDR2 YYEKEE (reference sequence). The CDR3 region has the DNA TGTGCCAGCAGCCCCACAGGACTAGCGGGAGCACAAGATACGCAGTATTTT. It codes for CASSPTGLAGAQDTQYF.

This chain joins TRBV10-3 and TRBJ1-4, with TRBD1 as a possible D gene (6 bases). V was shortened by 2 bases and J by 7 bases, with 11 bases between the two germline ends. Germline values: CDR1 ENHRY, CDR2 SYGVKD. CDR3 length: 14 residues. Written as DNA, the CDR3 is TGTGCCATCAGTGAGGCTAACAGGGCTGAAAAACTGTTTTTT. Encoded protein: CAISEANRAEKLFF.

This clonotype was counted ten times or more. CDR3 in amino acids: CASSIDGDQPQHF. CDR3 in DNA: TGTGCCAGTAGTATAGATGGGGATCAGCCCCAGCATTTT. The chain is built from TRBV19 and TRBJ1-5; D gene unclear. CDR1 and CDR2 (germline): LNHDA, SQIVND (reference sequence). The CDR3 consists of 13 residues. V was trimmed by 0 bases and J by 5 bases, leaving 5 bases between them.

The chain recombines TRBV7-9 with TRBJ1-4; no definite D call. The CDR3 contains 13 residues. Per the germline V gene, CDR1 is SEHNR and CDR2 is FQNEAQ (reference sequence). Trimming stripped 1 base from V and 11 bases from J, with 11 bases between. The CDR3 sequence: CASSLGLNDKLFF. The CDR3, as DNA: TGTGCCAGCAGCTTAGGACTGAACGATAAACTGTTTTTT.

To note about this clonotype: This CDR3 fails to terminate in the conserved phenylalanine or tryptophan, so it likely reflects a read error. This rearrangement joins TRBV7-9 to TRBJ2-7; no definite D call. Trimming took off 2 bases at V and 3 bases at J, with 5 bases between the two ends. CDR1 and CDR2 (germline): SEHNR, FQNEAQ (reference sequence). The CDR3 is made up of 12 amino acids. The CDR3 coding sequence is TGTGCCAGCAGCTTACAGGACTACGAGCAGTACTTA. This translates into CASSLQDYEQYL.

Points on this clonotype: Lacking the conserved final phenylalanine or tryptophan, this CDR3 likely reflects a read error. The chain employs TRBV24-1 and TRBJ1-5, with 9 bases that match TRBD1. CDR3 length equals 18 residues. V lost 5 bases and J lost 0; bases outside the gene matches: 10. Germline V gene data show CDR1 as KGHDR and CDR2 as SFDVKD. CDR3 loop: CATSAAGTGRDSNQPQHL. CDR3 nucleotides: TGTGCCACCAGTGCTGCGGGGACAGGGAGAGATAGCAATCAGCCCCAGCATCTT.

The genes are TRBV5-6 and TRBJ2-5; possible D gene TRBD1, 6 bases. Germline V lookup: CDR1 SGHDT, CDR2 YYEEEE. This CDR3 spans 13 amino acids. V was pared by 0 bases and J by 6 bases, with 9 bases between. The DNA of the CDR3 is TGTGCCAGCAGCTTGGGAGGGGGACAGACCCAGTACTTC. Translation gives CASSLGGGQTQYF.

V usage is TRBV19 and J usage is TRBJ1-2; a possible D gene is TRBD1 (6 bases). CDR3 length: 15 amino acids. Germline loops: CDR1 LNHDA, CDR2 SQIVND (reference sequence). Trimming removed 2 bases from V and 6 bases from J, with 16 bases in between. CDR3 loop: CASSIMGAGAHGYTF. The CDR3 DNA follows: TGTGCCAGTAGTATAATGGGGGCTGGGGCCCATGGCTACACCTTC.

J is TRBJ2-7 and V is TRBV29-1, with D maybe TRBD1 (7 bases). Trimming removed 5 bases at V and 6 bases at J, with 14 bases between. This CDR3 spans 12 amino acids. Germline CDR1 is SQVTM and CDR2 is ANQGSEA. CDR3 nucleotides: TGCAGCGTTCACTACAGGGGAGGCGAGCAGTACTTC. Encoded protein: CSVHYRGGEQYF.

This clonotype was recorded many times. This chain's CDR3 is CASSLGLVSTDTQYF. Here the CDR3 DNA reads TGTGCCAGCAGTTTAGGTCTAGTTAGCACAGATACGCAGTATTTT. The rearrangement joins TRBV12-3 or TRBV12-4 to TRBJ2-3, with D hard to call. The CDR3 is 15 residues long. V lost 1 base and J lost 0, with 8 bases in between.

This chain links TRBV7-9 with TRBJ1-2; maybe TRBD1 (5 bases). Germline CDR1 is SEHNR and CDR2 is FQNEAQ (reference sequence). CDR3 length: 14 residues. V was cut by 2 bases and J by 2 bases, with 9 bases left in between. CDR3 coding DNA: TGTGCCAGCAGCTTACGGGACGGAAACTATGGCTACACCTTC. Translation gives CASSLRDGNYGYTF.

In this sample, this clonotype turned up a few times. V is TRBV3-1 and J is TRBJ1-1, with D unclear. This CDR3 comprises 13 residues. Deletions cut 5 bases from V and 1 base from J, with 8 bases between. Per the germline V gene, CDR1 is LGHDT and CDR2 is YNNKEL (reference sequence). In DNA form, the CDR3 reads TGTGCCAGCAGCAGCCGACAGAACACTGAAGCTTTCTTT. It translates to CASSSRQNTEAFF.

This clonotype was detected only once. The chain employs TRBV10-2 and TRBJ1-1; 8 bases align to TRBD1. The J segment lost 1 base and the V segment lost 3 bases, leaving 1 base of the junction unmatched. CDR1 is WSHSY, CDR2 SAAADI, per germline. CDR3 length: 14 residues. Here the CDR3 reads CASSDGTGNTEAFF. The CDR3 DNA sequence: TGCGCCAGCAGTGACGGGACAGGGAACACTGAAGCTTTCTTT.

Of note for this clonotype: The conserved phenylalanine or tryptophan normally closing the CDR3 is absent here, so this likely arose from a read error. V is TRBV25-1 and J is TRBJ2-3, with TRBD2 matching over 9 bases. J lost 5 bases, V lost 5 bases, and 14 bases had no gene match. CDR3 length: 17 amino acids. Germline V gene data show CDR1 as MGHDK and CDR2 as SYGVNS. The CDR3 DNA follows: TGTGCCAGCAGTCGCGGAGGGGCTAGCGGGGAGTTAGATACGCAGTATCTC. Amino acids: CASSRGGASGELDTQYL.

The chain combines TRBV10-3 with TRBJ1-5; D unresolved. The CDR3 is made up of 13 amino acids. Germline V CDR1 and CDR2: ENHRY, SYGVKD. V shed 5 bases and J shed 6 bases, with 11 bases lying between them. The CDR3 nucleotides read TGTGCCATCAGTCCGAGTCACAGTCAGCCCCAGCATTTT. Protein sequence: CAISPSHSQPQHF.

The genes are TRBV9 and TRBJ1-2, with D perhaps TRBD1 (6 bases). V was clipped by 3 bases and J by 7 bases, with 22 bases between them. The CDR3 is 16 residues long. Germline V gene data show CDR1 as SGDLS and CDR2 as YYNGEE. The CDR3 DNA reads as TGTGCCAGCAGCGCTAATCTAGCGGGGGCGAGGGGTGGCTACACCTTC. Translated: CASSANLAGARGGYTF.

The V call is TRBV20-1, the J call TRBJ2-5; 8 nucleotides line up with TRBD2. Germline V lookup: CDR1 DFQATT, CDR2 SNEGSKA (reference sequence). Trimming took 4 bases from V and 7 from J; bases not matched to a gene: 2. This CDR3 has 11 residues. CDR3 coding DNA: TGCAGTGCTATCCGGGGGGGGACCCAGTACTTC. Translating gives CSAIRGGTQYF.

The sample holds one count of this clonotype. The CDR3 nucleotides read TGTGCCAGCAGCCTACCGACTAGCGGGGGTCTACTGGATACGCAGTATTTT. Protein: CASSLPTSGGLLDTQYF. The chain uses TRBV7-2 and TRBJ2-3, with 12 positions matching TRBD2. Unmatched junction bases numbered 12, after V lost 5 bases and J lost 6 bases. Germline CDR1 reads SGHTA; CDR2 reads FQGNSA. The length of the CDR3 is 17 residues.

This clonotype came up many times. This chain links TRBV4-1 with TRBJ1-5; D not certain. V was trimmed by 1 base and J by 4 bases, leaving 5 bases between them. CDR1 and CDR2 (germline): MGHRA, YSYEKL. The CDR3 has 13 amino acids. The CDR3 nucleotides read TGCGCCAGCAGCCAAGTGATGAATCAGCCCCAGCATTTT. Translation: CASSQVMNQPQHF.

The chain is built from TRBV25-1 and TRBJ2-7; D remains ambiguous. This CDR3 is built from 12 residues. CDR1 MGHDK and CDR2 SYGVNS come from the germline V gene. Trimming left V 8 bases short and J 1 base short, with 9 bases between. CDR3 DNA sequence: TGTGCCAGCGCCGTTAGTTCCTACGAGCAGTACTTC. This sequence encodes CASAVSSYEQYF.